Below, one TCR beta chain is given with its context. Antigen specificity is unknown. Germline V gene lookup returns CDR1 SEHNR and CDR2 FQNEAQ (reference sequence). The V end was cut by 2 bases, the J end by 5 bases, with 12 bases between. CDR3 length: 15 residues. The data stem from a study of shared clonotypes between healthy human individuals. Study-level information: Three CD4 naive, three CD4 memory, two CD8 naive and one CD8 memory plate were used per donor.

Naive CD8 cells lacked CD45RO and underwent positive selection for CCR7, leaving out terminally differentiated effector memory CD45RA+ cells. Measured with immunoSEQ multiplex PCR; TCRdb has only the in-frame clones, and not every one. The table lists 2 million to 2.5 million clones, 85% to 95% of them singletons. Study observations and caveats: Larger richness was generally estimated for naive than memory subsets. A small donor pool kept down the genetic and exposure-history diversity that was represented. Unshared clonotypes carried lower generation probabilities than those common to all four donors.

This rearrangement joins TRBV7-9 to TRBJ2-2; no clear D gene. The clonotype comes from a man between 18 and 35 years old in good health. Some clones in this sample may be carry-over from other donors' samples. The sequenced sample was naive CD8+ T cells from PBMCs. CDR3 in amino acids: CASSLRSENTGELFF. CDR3 nucleotide sequence: TGTGCCAGCAGCTTAAGGTCGGAGAATACCGGGGAGCTGTTTTTT.